This TCR beta chain was found in a study of OX40 agonist ivuxolimab in advanced cancers. Notes on the study in general: Expanded clones were, on average, more numerous in CD8+ T cells than in CD4+. There was clonal expansion of CD4+ and CD8+ blood T cells by week 6 at 0.1 to 3.0 mg/kg. Low clonal expansion, among the lowest seen, marked partial responders at 0.1-3.0 mg/kg.

Patients were excluded for autoimmune disease history or systemic immunosuppression. For this clone: Its specificity is not known.

Clones were sequenced by immunoSEQ multiplex PCR, and TCRdb holds only the in-frame ones, with some missing. Here the sample spans about 32,000 clones, around nine tenths being singletons. V was clipped by 5 bases and J by 4 bases, with 6 bases between them. The CDR3 runs to 11 residues. The germline V gene has CDR1 SGDLS and CDR2 YYNGEE. The specimen was CD4+ or CD8+ T cells sorted from blood, collected in a trial of the OX40 agonist ivuxolimab. The clonotype comes from an adult with an advanced solid tumor such as melanoma, head and neck, liver or kidney cancer. This chain joins TRBV9 and TRBJ1-1; D is ambiguous. The CDR3 bases are TGTGCCAGCAGTCCCAGCACTGAAGCTTTCTTT. Translated: CASSPSTEAFF.